This is a list of T cell receptor beta chains from one sample in a study of identical twins. TCRdb re-called the 5' RACE reads with MiXCR, one entry per CDR3 protein. This table holds 200,000 to 300,000 distinct CDR3 sequences, 7.5% found once. These data are also associated with another study on yellow fever vaccine responses in identical twins.

Input material: CD8+ T cells sorted from blood. Receptors originate from a woman between 18 and 30 years old in good health. The CDR3 runs from the conserved cysteine through the conserved F or W. A D gene is named only where the DNA matches it firmly. Clone size is shown for a subset of rows, as once, few, many or a class of expanded clone.

v_gene,j_gene,abundance,d_gene,CDR3aa,CDR3nt
TRBV28,TRBJ2-1,NA,TRBD2,CASKLAGYNEQFF,TGTGCCAGCAAACTAGCGGGGTACAATGAGCAGTTCTTC
TRBV29-1,TRBJ1-2,NA,NA,CSVPLHGYTF,TGCAGCGTCCCTTTACATGGCTACACCTTC
TRBV7-6,TRBJ2-1,few,NA,CASSWTHDRSHNEQFF,TGTGCCAGCAGCTGGACCCATGACAGATCTCACAATGAGCAGTTCTTC
TRBV6-5,TRBJ1-2,few,TRBD1,CASSYSDRGYGYTF,TGTGCCAGCAGTTACTCGGACAGGGGCTATGGCTACACCTTC
TRBV3-1,TRBJ2-5,many,NA,CASSQDFGGAETQYF,TGTGCCAGCAGCCAAGATTTTGGGGGGGCGGAGACCCAGTACTTC
TRBV12-3/TRBV12-4,TRBJ2-2,NA,NA,CPSSLAGELFF,TGTCCCAGCAGTTTGGCTGGGGAGCTGTTTTTT
TRBV11-2,TRBJ2-7,many,TRBD2,CASSPGQGVLAGYYEQYF,TGTGCCAGCAGCCCCGGACAGGGCGTACTAGCGGGATACTACGAGCAGTACTTC
TRBV5-1,TRBJ1-2,many,NA,CASSLAQLDYGYTF,TGCGCCAGCAGCTTGGCACAGCTGGACTATGGCTACACCTTC
TRBV4-1,TRBJ1-4,many,NA,CASSPWGTGEKLFF,TGCGCCAGCAGCCCTTGGGGGACTGGAGAAAAACTGTTTTTT
TRBV5-6,TRBJ2-5,few,NA,CASSFLLTERGTQYF,TGTGCCAGCAGCTTTCTCCTGACCGAACGGGGGACCCAGTACTTC
TRBV2,TRBJ1-1,NA,NA,CASTGVAGGADTEAFF,TGTGCCAGCACCGGCGTGGCAGGCGGCGCTGACACTGAAGCTTTCTTT
TRBV7-7,TRBJ2-1,few,NA,CASSSDLANEQFF,TGTGCCAGCAGCTCCGACCTAGCCAATGAGCAGTTCTTC
TRBV9,TRBJ2-1,NA,NA,CASSSGSNSYNEQFF,TGTGCCAGCAGCTCAGGGAGTAATTCCTACAATGAGCAGTTCTTC
TRBV7-6,TRBJ2-7,many,NA,CASGSSYEQYF,TGTGCCAGCGGCAGCTCCTACGAGCAGTACTTC
TRBV2,TRBJ2-3,NA,NA,CASETDTQYF,TGTGCCAGTGAGACGGATACGCAGTATTTT
TRBV7-9,TRBJ2-1,many,NA,CASSSRGRNEQFF,TGTGCCAGCAGCTCCCGCGGCCGCAATGAGCAGTTCTTC
TRBV14,TRBJ1-6,few,NA,CARVGEEQHNSPLHF,TGTGCCAGGGTCGGTGAGGAGCAACATAATTCACCCCTCCACTTT
TRBV29-1,TRBJ2-2,few,NA,CSVEAQGYGGELFF,TGCAGCGTTGAGGCTCAGGGTTATGGCGGGGAGCTGTTTTTT
TRBV5-1,TRBJ1-2,many,TRBD1,CASSLGTGGYEEDGYTF,TGCGCCAGCAGCTTGGGGACAGGGGGCTACGAGGAAGATGGCTACACCTTC
TRBV27,TRBJ1-5,NA,NA,CASSPSKGRQPQHF,TGTGCCAGCAGTCCGTCAAAGGGTCGTCAGCCCCAGCATTTT
TRBV9,TRBJ2-2,many,NA,CASSVVTGPGELFF,TGTGCCAGCAGCGTAGTAACAGGCCCCGGGGAGCTGTTTTTT
TRBV28,TRBJ2-5,many,NA,CASSLYGVQETQYF,TGTGCCAGCAGTTTATACGGGGTACAAGAGACCCAGTACTTC